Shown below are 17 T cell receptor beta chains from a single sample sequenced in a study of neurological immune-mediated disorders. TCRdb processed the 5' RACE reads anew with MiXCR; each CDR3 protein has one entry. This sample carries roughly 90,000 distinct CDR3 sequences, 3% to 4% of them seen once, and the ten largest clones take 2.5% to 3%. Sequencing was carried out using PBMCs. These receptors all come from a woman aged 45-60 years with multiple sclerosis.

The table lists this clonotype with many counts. CDR3 DNA: TGCAGTGCTAGTCCCCGAGGGTCACCCCTCCACTTT. Residues: CSASPRGSPLHF. The chain combines TRBV20-1 with TRBJ1-6; no reliable D call. Germline V gene data show CDR1 as DFQATT and CDR2 as SNEGSKA (reference sequence). CDR3 length equals 12 residues. Trimming removed 3 bases at V and 10 bases at J, with 10 bases between.

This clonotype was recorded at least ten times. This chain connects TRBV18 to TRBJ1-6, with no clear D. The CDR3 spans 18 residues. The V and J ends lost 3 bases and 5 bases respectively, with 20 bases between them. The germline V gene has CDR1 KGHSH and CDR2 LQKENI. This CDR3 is CASSPVTVAGSDNSPLHF. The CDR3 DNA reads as TGTGCCAGCTCACCTGTAACGGTAGCAGGAAGCGATAATTCACCCCTCCACTTT.

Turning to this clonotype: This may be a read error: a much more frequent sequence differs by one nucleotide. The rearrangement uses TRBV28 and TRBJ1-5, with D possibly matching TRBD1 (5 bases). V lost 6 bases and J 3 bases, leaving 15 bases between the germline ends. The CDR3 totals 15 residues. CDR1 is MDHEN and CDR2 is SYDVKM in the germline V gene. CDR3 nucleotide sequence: TGTGCCAGCAGAAACCCCTCCGGGACCAATCAGCCCCAGCATTTT. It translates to CASRNPSGTNQPQHF.

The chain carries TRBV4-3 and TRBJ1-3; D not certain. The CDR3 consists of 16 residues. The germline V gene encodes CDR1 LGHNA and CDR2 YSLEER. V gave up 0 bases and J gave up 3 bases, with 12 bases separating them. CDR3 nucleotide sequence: TGCGCCAGCAGCCAAGACGCCAGCAAAGGTGGAAACACCATATATTTT. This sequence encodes CASSQDASKGGNTIYF.

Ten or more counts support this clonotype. The CDR3 DNA reads TGTGCCAGCTCACCGGGACAGCTGGGCTACACCTTC. This gives the protein CASSPGQLGYTF. The chain combines TRBV18 with TRBJ1-2, with 7 bases matching TRBD1. V shed 3 bases, J shed 8 bases, and the junction held 3 bases outside the gene matches. This CDR3 has 12 residues. The germline CDR1 and CDR2 sequences are KGHSH and LQKENI.

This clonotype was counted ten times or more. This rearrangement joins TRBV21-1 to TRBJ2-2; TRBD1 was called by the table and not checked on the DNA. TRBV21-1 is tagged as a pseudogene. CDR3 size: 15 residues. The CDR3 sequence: CANPRGRGATGELFF. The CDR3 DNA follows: TGTGCCAACCCGCGTGGCAGGGGAGCCACCGGGGAGCTGTTTTTT.

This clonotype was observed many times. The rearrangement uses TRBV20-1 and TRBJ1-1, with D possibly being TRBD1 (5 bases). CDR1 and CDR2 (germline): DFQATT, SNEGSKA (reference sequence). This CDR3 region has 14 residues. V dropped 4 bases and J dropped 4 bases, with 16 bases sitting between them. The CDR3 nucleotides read TGCAGTGCTACAGTTCCAGGGAGGGTCACTGAAGCTTTCTTT. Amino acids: CSATVPGRVTEAFF.

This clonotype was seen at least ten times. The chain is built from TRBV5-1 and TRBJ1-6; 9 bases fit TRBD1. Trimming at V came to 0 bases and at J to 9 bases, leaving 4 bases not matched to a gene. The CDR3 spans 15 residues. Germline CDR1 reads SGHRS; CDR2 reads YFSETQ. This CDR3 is CASSLASDRGSPLHF. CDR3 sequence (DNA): TGCGCCAGCAGCTTGGCCTCGGACAGGGGTTCACCCCTCCACTTT.

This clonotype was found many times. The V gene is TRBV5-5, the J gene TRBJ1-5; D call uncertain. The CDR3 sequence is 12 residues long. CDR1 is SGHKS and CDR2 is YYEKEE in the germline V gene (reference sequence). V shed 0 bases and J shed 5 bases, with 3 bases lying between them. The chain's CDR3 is CASSLVDQPQHF. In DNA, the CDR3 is TGTGCCAGCAGCTTGGTCGATCAGCCCCAGCATTTT.

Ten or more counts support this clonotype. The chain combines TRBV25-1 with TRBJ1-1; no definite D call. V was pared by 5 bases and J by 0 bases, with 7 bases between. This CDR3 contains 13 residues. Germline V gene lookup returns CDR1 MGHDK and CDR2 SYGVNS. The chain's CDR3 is CASSPNLNTEAFF. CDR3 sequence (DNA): TGTGCCAGCAGTCCCAATTTGAACACTGAAGCTTTCTTT.

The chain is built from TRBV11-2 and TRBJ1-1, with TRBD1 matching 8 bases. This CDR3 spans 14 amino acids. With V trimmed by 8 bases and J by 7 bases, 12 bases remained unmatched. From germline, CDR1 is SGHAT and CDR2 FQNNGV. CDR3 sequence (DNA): TGTGCCAGCCGCTACTACAGGGGGGGCCTTGAAGCTTTCTTT. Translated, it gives CASRYYRGGLEAFF.

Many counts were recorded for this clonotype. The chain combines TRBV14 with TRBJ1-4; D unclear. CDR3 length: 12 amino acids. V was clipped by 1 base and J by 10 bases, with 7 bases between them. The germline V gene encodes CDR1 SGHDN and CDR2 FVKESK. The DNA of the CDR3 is TGTGCCAGCAGCCAAGTCATAGGAAAACTGTTTTTT. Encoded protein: CASSQVIGKLFF.

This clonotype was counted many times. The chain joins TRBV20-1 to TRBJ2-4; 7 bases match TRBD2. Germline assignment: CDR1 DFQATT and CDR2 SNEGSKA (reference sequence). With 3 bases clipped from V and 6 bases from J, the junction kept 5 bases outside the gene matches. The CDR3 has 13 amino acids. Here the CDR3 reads CSASGGTTNIQYF. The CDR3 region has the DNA TGCAGTGCTAGCGGGGGGACCACAAACATTCAGTACTTC.

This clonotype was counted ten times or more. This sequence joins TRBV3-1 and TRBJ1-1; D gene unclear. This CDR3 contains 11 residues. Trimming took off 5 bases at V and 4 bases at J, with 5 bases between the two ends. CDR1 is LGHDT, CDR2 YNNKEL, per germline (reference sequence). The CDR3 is CASSSFTEAFF. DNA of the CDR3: TGTGCCAGCAGCTCTTTCACTGAAGCTTTCTTT.

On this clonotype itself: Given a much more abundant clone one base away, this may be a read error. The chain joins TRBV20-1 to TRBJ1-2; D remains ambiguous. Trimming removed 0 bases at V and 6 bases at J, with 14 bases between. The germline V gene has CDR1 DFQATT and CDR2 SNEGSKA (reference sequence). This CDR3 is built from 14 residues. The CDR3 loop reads CSARDSGKPDGYTF. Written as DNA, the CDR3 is TGCAGTGCTAGAGACTCCGGGAAACCAGATGGCTACACCTTC.

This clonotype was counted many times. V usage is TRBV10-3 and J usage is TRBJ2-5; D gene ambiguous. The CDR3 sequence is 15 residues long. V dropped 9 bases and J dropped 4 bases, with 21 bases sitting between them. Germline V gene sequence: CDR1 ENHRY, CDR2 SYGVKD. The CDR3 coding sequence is TGTGCCATGGCACCCCGCGTGGGTCGGCCAGAGACCCAGTACTTC. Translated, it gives CAMAPRVGRPETQYF.

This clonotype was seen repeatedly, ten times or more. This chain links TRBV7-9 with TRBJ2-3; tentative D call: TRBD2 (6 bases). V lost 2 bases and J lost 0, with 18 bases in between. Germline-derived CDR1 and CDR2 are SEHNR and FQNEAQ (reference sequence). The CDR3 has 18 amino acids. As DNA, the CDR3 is TGTGCCAGCAGCTTAAGTCGTAGTACTAGCTCGAGCACAGATACGCAGTATTTT. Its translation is CASSLSRSTSSSTDTQYF.